This TCR beta chain comes out of a study of Ad26.COV2.S vaccination and SARS-CoV-2 variants. Study details: As a participant in COV1001, the donor was in the Ad26.COV2.S trial arm. Ad26.COV2.S shots went into the muscle once or twice, 56 days apart. Whole-study results and caveats: Vaccine recipients had higher spike-specific TCR breadth than placebo recipients.

Note on this clone: Its antigen is still unknown.

Germline lookup yields CDR1 LGHNT and CDR2 FRNRAP. The CDR3 covers 13 residues. With 5 bases removed from V and 5 bases from J, the gap between germline ends came to 13 bases. Regarding treatment: around 19 received Ad26.COV2.S at low or high dose, single or two shots; a few received placebo; per-sample allocation not given. Day 63 after the first vaccine or placebo injection was the time point for sampling. This table comes from immunoSEQ multiplex PCR, and its TCRdb copy is limited to in-frame clones, with some not included. The sample includes about 390,000 clones, less than 90% of them seen just once.

This clonotype originated in a person between 18 and 59 years old who received the Ad26.COV2.S COVID-19 vaccine or a placebo. The sample was peripheral blood, taken in a trial of Ad26.COV2.S vaccine versus placebo. V and J are TRBV12-5 and TRBJ2-7; D is unresolved. DNA of the CDR3: TGTGCTAGTGGTGCCGGACCCCTGGACGAGCAGTACTTC. Its translation is CASGAGPLDEQYF.